Below, 32 T cell receptor beta chains from the same sample are listed, as sequenced in a study of blood T cell repertoires in COVID-19. Sequenced by immunoSEQ multiplex PCR; TCRdb stores in-frame clones only, minus some. The sample shows roughly 380,000 clones, about 92% of them seen only once. What was sequenced was peripheral blood. The source of these receptors is a woman in her fifties or sixties with COVID-19, enrolled during active disease.

This rearrangement joins TRBV9 to TRBJ1-1; D gene unclear. The CDR3 sequence is 13 residues long. Germline V gene data show CDR1 as SGDLS and CDR2 as YYNGEE. V shed 8 bases and J shed 2 bases, with 13 bases lying between them. The CDR3: CASRSRDNTEAFF. The CDR3 DNA follows: TGTGCCAGTCGATCGAGGGATAACACTGAAGCTTTCTTT.

J is TRBJ2-7 and V is TRBV6-1; D may be TRBD2 (6 bases). This CDR3 spans 15 amino acids. V was pared by 3 bases and J by 3 bases, with 15 bases between. Germline-derived CDR1 and CDR2 are MNHNS and SASEGT. In DNA form, the CDR3 reads TGTGCCAGCAGTGACCACCGGGGGTCTATCTACGAGCAGTACTTC. This encodes CASSDHRGSIYEQYF.

V is TRBV3-1 (or the pseudogene TRBV3-2) and J is TRBJ2-5, with TRBD2 matching 13 bases. V lost 4 bases to trimming and J lost 9 bases; unmatched junction nucleotides: 11. CDR3 length equals 16 residues. Germline V gene lookup returns CDR1 LGHDT and CDR2 YNNKEL (reference sequence). CDR3 amino acids: CASSLGTSGARGPQYF. The DNA of the CDR3 is TGTGCCAGCAGCCTAGGGACTAGCGGGGCCAGGGGGCCCCAGTACTTC.

This clone has just a few counts. The chain is built from TRBV6-5 and TRBJ2-1; 11 bases agree with TRBD2. The ends lost 6 bases at V and 4 bases at J; junction bases unmatched: 5. Looked up from germline, CDR1 is MNHEY and CDR2 is SVGAGI. The CDR3 spans 15 residues. CDR3 in amino acids: CASRLAGGTYNEQFF. The CDR3 coding sequence is TGTGCCAGCAGGCTAGCGGGGGGAACGTACAATGAGCAGTTCTTC.

This chain joins TRBV5-1 and TRBJ2-3, with TRBD1 matching 9 bases. The CDR3 totals 16 residues. Germline V gene sequence: CDR1 SGHRS, CDR2 YFSETQ. J lost 1 base, V lost 5 bases, and 8 bases had no gene match. CDR3 amino acids: CASSSRWTGGTDTQYF. The CDR3 DNA reads TGCGCCAGCAGTTCCCGTTGGACAGGGGGCACAGATACGCAGTATTTT.

This clone was seen only a few times. This chain connects TRBV18 to TRBJ1-1; no clear D. Germline values: CDR1 KGHSH, CDR2 LQKENI. The CDR3 runs to 14 residues. V lost 1 base and J 1 base, leaving 7 bases between the germline ends. The CDR3 DNA sequence: TGTGCCAGCTCACCACGGACTGAGAACACTGAAGCTTTCTTT. The encoded protein is CASSPRTENTEAFF. The full variable domain, in which reference TRBV18 and TRBJ1-1 provide the parts outside the CDR3, is NAGVMQNPRHLVRRRGQEARLRCSPMKGHSHVYWYRQLPEEGLKFMVYLQKENIIDESGMPKERFSAEFPKEGPSILRIQQVVRGDSAAYFCASSPRTENTEAFFGQGTRLTVV.

The chain carries TRBV25-1 and TRBJ1-2; D unclear. CDR3 length: 11 residues. The V end lost 5 bases, the J end lost 8 bases, and 9 bases lay between the germline ends. Germline V gene sequence: CDR1 MGHDK, CDR2 SYGVNS. CDR3 in amino acids: CASSFKSGYTF. DNA of the CDR3: TGTGCCAGCAGTTTCAAGAGCGGCTACACCTTC.

The genes are TRBV9 and TRBJ1-3; D may be TRBD1 (6 bases). The CDR3 covers 16 residues. Germline V gene sequence: CDR1 SGDLS, CDR2 YYNGEE. V was trimmed by 4 bases and J by 0 bases, leaving 14 bases between them. The CDR3, as DNA: TGTGCCAGCAGCCGAGGGACACCGAGCTCTGGAAACACCATATATTTT. Its translation: CASSRGTPSSGNTIYF.

The chain links TRBV2 to TRBJ1-5; 10 bases map to TRBD1. The V and J ends lost 6 bases and 6 bases, in that order; junction bases with no gene match: 11. The CDR3 is made up of 16 amino acids. The germline gives CDR1 SNHLY, CDR2 FYNNEI. The CDR3 is CASRRDRGQAGQPQHF. The CDR3 nucleotides are TGTGCCAGCAGACGTGACAGGGGGCAAGCCGGTCAGCCCCAGCATTTT.

This clone has a handful of counts. This chain links TRBV6-6 with TRBJ2-2; TRBD1 agrees at 7 bases. Trimming removed 5 bases from V and 1 base from J; junction bases left unmatched: 4. Germline CDR1 is MNHNY and CDR2 is SVGAGI (reference sequence). This CDR3 is built from 15 residues. The CDR3 nucleotides are TGTGCCAGCAGTCGACAGGGTTTGAACACCGGGGAGCTGTTTTTT. Amino acids: CASSRQGLNTGELFF.

The rearrangement links TRBV7-9 to TRBJ1-2; unclear D gene. The CDR3 extends over 15 amino acids. Trimming removed 0 bases at V and 4 bases at J, with 12 bases between. Germline CDR1 SEHNR, CDR2 FQNEAQ (reference sequence). The CDR3 nucleotides read TGTGCCAGCAGCTTAGCCCAGCGAGAATTCTATGGCTACACCTTC. Translated, it gives CASSLAQREFYGYTF.

V usage is TRBV4-1 and J usage is TRBJ1-2, with TRBD1 identical over 7 bases. This CDR3 spans 15 amino acids. Per the germline V gene, CDR1 is MGHRA and CDR2 is YSYEKL. The ends lost 4 bases at V and 5 bases at J; junction bases unmatched: 10. Here the CDR3 reads CASSRSDRAPYGYTF. CDR3 DNA sequence: TGCGCCAGCAGCCGATCTGACAGGGCTCCATATGGCTACACCTTC.

The genes are TRBV27 and TRBJ1-6, with 7 bases lining up with TRBD1. In germline, CDR1 is MNHEY, CDR2 SMNVEV (reference sequence). Trimming took 5 bases from V and 17 from J; bases not matched to a gene: 18. The CDR3 loop spans 15 amino acids. The CDR3 is CASSPLTRQGLTIHF. For the CDR3, the DNA is TGTGCCAGCAGTCCTCTAACTCGACAGGGCTTGACTATCCACTTT.

This rearrangement joins TRBV19 to TRBJ1-5, with D perhaps TRBD1 (5 bases). Trimming took off 6 bases at V and 1 base at J, with 13 bases between the two ends. The CDR3 has 15 residues. CDR1 LNHDA and CDR2 SQIVND come from the germline V gene (reference sequence). CDR3 nucleotides: TGTGCCAGTAGGCCGCCCGGGGGGAGCAATCAGCCCCAGCATTTT. Its protein product is CASRPPGGSNQPQHF.

This clone appeared a few times. The V and J genes are TRBV19 and TRBJ1-5; 9 bases are shared with TRBD1. V lost 5 bases to trimming and J lost 8 bases; unmatched junction nucleotides: 7. CDR3 length equals 14 residues. Looked up from germline, CDR1 is LNHDA and CDR2 is SQIVND (reference sequence). The CDR3, as DNA: TGTGCCAGTAGTTTGGACAGGGGCAGGAAGCCCCAGCATTTT. Translating it yields CASSLDRGRKPQHF. The variable domain in full, completed from reference TRBV19 and TRBJ1-5, reads DGGITQSPKYLFRKEGQNVTLSCEQNLNHDAMYWYRQDPGQGLRLIYYSQIVNDFQKGDIAEGYSVSREKKESFPLTVTSAQKNPTAFYLCASSLDRGRKPQHFGDGTRLSIL.

The chain carries TRBV7-3 and TRBJ1-2; 8 positions agree with TRBD1. V was pared by 2 bases and J by 7 bases, with 3 bases of the junction left unmatched. The germline V gene encodes CDR1 SGHTA and CDR2 FQGTGA. CDR3 size: 13 residues. The CDR3 nucleotides read TGTGCCAGCAGCTTAGGACAGGGATTTGGCTACACCTTC. Its translation is CASSLGQGFGYTF.

This chain connects TRBV28 to TRBJ2-2; 12 bases are shared with TRBD2. The CDR3 extends over 18 amino acids. Germline values: CDR1 MDHEN, CDR2 SYDVKM. With 3 bases clipped from V and 2 bases from J, the junction kept 7 bases outside the gene matches. The CDR3 region has the DNA TGTGCCAGCAGTTTCCTACTAGCGGGGGGCCTTAACACCGGGGAGCTGTTTTTT. Its protein is CASSFLLAGGLNTGELFF.

The chain combines TRBV5-5 with TRBJ2-7, with 7 positions matching TRBD2. Germline-derived CDR1 and CDR2 are SGHKS and YYEKEE (reference sequence). The CDR3 length is 12 residues. The J segment lost 5 bases and the V segment lost 10 bases, leaving 9 bases of the junction unmatched. The CDR3 DNA follows: TGTGCCGGCGGGCGGGGGAAACACGAGCAGTACTTC. Protein product: CAGGRGKHEQYF.

V and J are TRBV2 and TRBJ2-2, with 14 bases matching TRBD2. Germline values: CDR1 SNHLY, CDR2 FYNNEI. This CDR3 is built from 17 residues. V shed 8 bases and J 3 bases; nucleotides not matched to a gene: 8. The CDR3 DNA sequence: TGTGCCAGCCGGCCGGGACTAGCGGGGGCCTACACCGGGGAGCTGTTTTTT. It specifies CASRPGLAGAYTGELFF.

CDR3 sequence: CASSPGQGNSPLHF. CDR3 DNA: TGCGCCAGCAGTCCGGGACAGGGGAATTCACCCCTCCACTTT. V usage is TRBV10-1 and J usage is TRBJ1-6; TRBD1 aligns across 10 bases. After removal of 5 bases from V and 7 bases from J, the junction contained 2 bases not matched to a gene. The CDR3 runs to 14 residues. Germline CDR1 reads WNHNN; CDR2 reads SYGVQD (reference sequence).

The chain carries TRBV12-3 or TRBV12-4 and TRBJ1-2; no clear D. The V end was cut by 10 bases, the J end by 4 bases, with 16 bases between. This CDR3 comprises 13 residues. CDR3 sequence reads: CAISSGSSYGYTF. The CDR3 DNA sequence: TGTGCCATCTCGTCCGGGAGCTCCTATGGCTACACCTTC.

V gene TRBV11-1 combines with J gene TRBJ2-7, with D possibly matching TRBD1 (6 bases). This CDR3 has 15 amino acids. Germline V gives CDR1 SGHAT, CDR2 FQDESV (reference sequence). V was cut by 4 bases and J by 0 bases, with 13 bases left in between. The CDR3 region has the DNA TGTGCCAGCAGCTCCCGTCTGACAGGCTCCTACGAGCAGTACTTC. Protein sequence: CASSSRLTGSYEQYF.

The chain couples TRBV29-1 to TRBJ1-2; possibly TRBD1 for D (6 bases). Per germline, CDR1 SQVTM and CDR2 ANQGSEA. V was shortened by 0 bases and J by 7 bases, with 12 bases between the two germline ends. This CDR3 has 13 residues. The CDR3 region has the DNA TGCAGCGTTGAAGAAATACAGGGATTTGGCTACACCTTC. It encodes CSVEEIQGFGYTF.

The J gene is TRBJ2-2, the V gene TRBV7-2; D possibly corresponds to TRBD1 (5 bases). V lost 5 bases and J 4 bases, leaving 14 bases between the germline ends. The CDR3 is 15 residues long. Germline V lookup: CDR1 SGHTA, CDR2 FQGNSA. DNA for the CDR3: TGTGCCAGCAGCCTCTTTGGACAACTCACCGGGGAGCTGTTTTTT. Amino acid sequence: CASSLFGQLTGELFF.

The table lists this clone with a few counts. The V and J genes are TRBV14 and TRBJ1-3; the D is unclear. The CDR3 loop spans 16 amino acids. Trimming left V 2 bases short and J 0 bases short, with 11 bases between. Germline lookup yields CDR1 SGHDN and CDR2 FVKESK. The CDR3 DNA follows: TGTGCCAGCAGCCAACTAGGACGGGACTCTGGAAACACCATATATTTT. Translation gives CASSQLGRDSGNTIYF.

The gene calls are TRBV4-1 and TRBJ2-1, with 12 bases that match TRBD2. Germline lookup yields CDR1 MGHRA and CDR2 YSYEKL. With V trimmed by 1 base and J by 1 base, 8 bases remained unmatched. The length of the CDR3 is 19 residues. The CDR3 is CASSQGRLAGGHSYNEQFF. The CDR3 DNA follows: TGCGCCAGCAGCCAAGGTCGGCTAGCGGGGGGGCATTCCTACAATGAGCAGTTCTTC.

The genes are TRBV13 and TRBJ2-7; maybe TRBD2 (5 bases). Per the germline V gene, CDR1 is PRHDT and CDR2 is FYEKMQ (reference sequence). The CDR3 covers 14 residues. Trimming took 3 bases from V and 1 from J, leaving 10 bases between them. In DNA form, the CDR3 reads TGTGCCAGCAGCTTCTATACGGGATCCTACGAGCAGTACTTC. Its translation is CASSFYTGSYEQYF.

The J gene is TRBJ1-5, the V gene TRBV2, with TRBD1 matching over 10 bases. Germline V lookup: CDR1 SNHLY, CDR2 FYNNEI. V was clipped by 6 bases and J by 0 bases; unmatched bases: 8. This CDR3 comprises 17 residues. CDR3 protein: CASSQLDRGYSNQPQHF. The CDR3 nucleotides are TGTGCCAGCAGCCAGTTGGACAGGGGGTATAGCAATCAGCCCCAGCATTTT.

This sequence joins TRBV7-8 and TRBJ2-5, with TRBD1 matching over 9 bases. From germline, CDR1 is SGHVS and CDR2 FQNEAQ. CDR3 length equals 14 residues. The ends lost 4 bases at V and 4 bases at J; junction bases unmatched: 4. For the CDR3, the DNA is TGTGCCAGCAGCTGGTGGACAGGGGTAGAGACCCAGTACTTC. Translating gives CASSWWTGVETQYF.

The rearrangement links TRBV4-1 to TRBJ1-2; the match to TRBD1 covers 10 bases. After removal of 3 bases from V and 7 bases from J, the junction contained 8 bases not matched to a gene. The CDR3 has 15 amino acids. Germline CDR1 and CDR2: MGHRA and YSYEKL. CDR3 sequence: CASSQSGTGVGGYTF. CDR3 DNA sequence: TGCGCCAGCAGCCAGTCCGGGACAGGGGTTGGTGGCTACACCTTC.

This chain joins TRBV10-3 and TRBJ2-7; TRBD1 might be the D (6 bases). CDR3 length equals 14 residues. Trimming took off 8 bases at V and 4 bases at J, with 18 bases between the two ends. Germline V gene sequence: CDR1 ENHRY, CDR2 SYGVKD. Here the CDR3 DNA reads TGTGCCATCGGGGACATGGTGATGGGATACGAGCAGTACTTC. It codes for CAIGDMVMGYEQYF.

The rearrangement uses TRBV7-6 and TRBJ1-1; D remains unclear. This CDR3 is built from 16 residues. CDR1 is SGHVS, CDR2 FNYEAQ, per germline. V was clipped by 5 bases and J by 4 bases, with 20 bases between them. The CDR3 reads CASSLSLGQLGTEAFF. The CDR3 DNA reads TGTGCCAGCAGCCTCTCTTTGGGCCAACTGGGCACTGAAGCTTTCTTT. Looking up the rest from reference TRBV7-6 and TRBJ1-1 gives the full variable domain: GAGVSQSPRYKVTKRGQDVALRCDPISGHVSLYWYRQALGQGPEFLTYFNYEAQQDKSGLPNDRFSAERPEGSISTLTIQRTEQRDSAMYRCASSLSLGQLGTEAFFGQGTRLTVV.